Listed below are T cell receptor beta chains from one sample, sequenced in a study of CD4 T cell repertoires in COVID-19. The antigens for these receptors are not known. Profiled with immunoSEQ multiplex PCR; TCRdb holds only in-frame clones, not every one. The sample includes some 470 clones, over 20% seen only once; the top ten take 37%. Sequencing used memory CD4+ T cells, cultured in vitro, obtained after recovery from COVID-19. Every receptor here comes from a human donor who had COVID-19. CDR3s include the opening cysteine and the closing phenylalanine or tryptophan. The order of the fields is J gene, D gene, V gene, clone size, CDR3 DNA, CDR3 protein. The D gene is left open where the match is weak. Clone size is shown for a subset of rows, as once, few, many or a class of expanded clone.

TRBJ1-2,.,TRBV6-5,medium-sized,TGTGCCAGCAGTAGGGGGGGAAACTATGGCTACACCTTC,CASSRGGNYGYTF
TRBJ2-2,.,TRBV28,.,TGTGCCAGCAGTTCCCCTGCTTGGGGCGGGAACACCGGGGAGCTGTTTTTT,CASSSPAWGGNTGELFF
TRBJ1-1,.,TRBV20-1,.,TGCAGTGCTTATTTAAACACTGAAGCTTTCTTT,CSAYLNTEAFF
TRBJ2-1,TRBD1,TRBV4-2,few,TGTGCCAGCAGCCAAGATATGGGGACAGGGGGCAGTGAGCAGTTCTTC,CASSQDMGTGGSEQFF
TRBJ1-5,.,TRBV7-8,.,TGTGCCAGCAGCTTAGGGTTGGCTCAGCCCCAGCATTTT,CASSLGLAQPQHF
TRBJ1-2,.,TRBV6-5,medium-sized,TGTGCCAGCCGGCGGGGAGCTAACTATGGCTACACCTTC,CASRRGANYGYTF
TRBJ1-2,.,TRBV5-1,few,TGCGCCAGCAGCTTGGGCGGGAAAGGAAACGGCTACACCTTC,CASSLGGKGNGYTF
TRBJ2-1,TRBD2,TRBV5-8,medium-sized,TGTGCCAGCAGCGCAGGGACTAGCGGGAGCAATGAGCAGTTCTTC,CASSAGTSGSNEQFF
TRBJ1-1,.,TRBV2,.,TGTGCCAGCAGTGGGTACGCTAACACTGAAGCTTTCTTT,CASSGYANTEAFF
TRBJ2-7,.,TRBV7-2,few,TGTGCCAGCAGCCCGGGTGGTAGTCAGGGCGAGCAGTACTTC,CASSPGGSQGEQYF
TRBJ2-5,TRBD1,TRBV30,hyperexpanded,TGTGCCGGGCAAACCGGGACAGGGAGACAAGAGACCCAGTACTTC,CAGQTGTGRQETQYF
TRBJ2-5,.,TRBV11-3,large,TGTGCCAGCAGCCCCCGGGATCAAGAGACCCAGTACTTC,CASSPRDQETQYF